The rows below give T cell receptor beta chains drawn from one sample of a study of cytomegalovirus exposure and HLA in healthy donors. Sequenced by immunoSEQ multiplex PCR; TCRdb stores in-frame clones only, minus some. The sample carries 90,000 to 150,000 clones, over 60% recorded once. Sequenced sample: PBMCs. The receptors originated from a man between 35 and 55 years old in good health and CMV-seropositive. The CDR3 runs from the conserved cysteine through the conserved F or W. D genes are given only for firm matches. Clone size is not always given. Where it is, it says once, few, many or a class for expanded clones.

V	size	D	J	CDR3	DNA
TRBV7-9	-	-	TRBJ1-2	CASSLGGGRPGYTF	TGTGCCAGCAGCTTAGGCGGGGGGCGGCCTGGCTACACCTTC
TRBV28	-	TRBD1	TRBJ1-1	CASSLSYRGPNEAFF	TGTGCCAGCAGTCTATCGTACAGGGGCCCAAATGAAGCTTTCTTT
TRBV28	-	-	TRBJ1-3	CASTRGPGNTIYF	TGTGCCAGCACCCGTGGGCCTGGAAACACCATATATTTT
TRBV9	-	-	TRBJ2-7	CASSAGTNSYEQYF	TGTGCCAGCAGCGCCGGGACAAACTCCTACGAGCAGTACTTC
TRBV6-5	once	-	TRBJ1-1	CASSYRQGGTEAFF	TGTGCCAGCAGTTATCGTCAGGGAGGCACTGAAGCTTTCTTT
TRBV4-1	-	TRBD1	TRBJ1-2	CASSQNYRGNYGYTF	TGCGCCAGCAGCCAAAATTACAGGGGTAACTATGGCTACACCTTC
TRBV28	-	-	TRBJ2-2	CASSFLNRRSGELFF	TGTGCCAGCAGTTTCCTTAACAGGCGCTCCGGGGAGCTGTTTTTT
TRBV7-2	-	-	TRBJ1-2	CASSSRAGANYGYTF	TGTGCCAGCAGCTCCCGGGCGGGGGCTAACTATGGCTACACCTTC
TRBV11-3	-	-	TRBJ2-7	CASSLSRGSTYEQYF	TGTGCCAGCAGCTTAAGCCGGGGGAGTACCTACGAGCAGTACTTC
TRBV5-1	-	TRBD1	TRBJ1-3	CASSLEGTEPGNTIYF	TGCGCCAGCAGCTTGGAAGGGACAGAACCTGGAAACACCATATATTTT
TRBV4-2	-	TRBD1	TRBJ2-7	CASSLTTGGSYEQYF	TGTGCCAGCAGCCTTACGACAGGGGGATCCTACGAGCAGTACTTC
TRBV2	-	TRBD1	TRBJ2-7	CASSLRTGFYEQYF	TGTGCCAGCAGCTTGAGGACAGGGTTTTACGAGCAGTACTTC
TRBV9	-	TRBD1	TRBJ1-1	CASSGTGYTEAFF	TGTGCCAGCAGCGGGACAGGATACACTGAAGCTTTCTTT
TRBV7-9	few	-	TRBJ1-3	CASPGRGSGNTIYF	TGTGCCAGCCCGGGGAGGGGTTCTGGAAACACCATATATTTT
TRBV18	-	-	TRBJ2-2	CASSLWDNQNTGELFF	TGTGCCAGCTCACTTTGGGACAATCAGAACACCGGGGAGCTGTTTTTT